This TCR beta chain was sequenced in a study of blood T cell repertoires in COVID-19. V shed 1 base and J shed 0 bases, with 13 bases lying between them. CDR3 length equals 18 residues. Germline CDR1 and CDR2: KGHSH and LQKENI. TCRdb keeps only in-frame clones here, not all; method: immunoSEQ multiplex PCR. Of about 360,000 clones in the sample, around 86% were seen once. The sequenced sample consisted of peripheral blood. The rearrangement links TRBV18 to TRBJ2-6; the D gene is possibly TRBD2 (5 bases). This TCR came from a human donor in a cohort sampled during active COVID-19. The DNA of the CDR3 is TGTGCCAGCTCACCACGTCCCGCGGGTCCCTCTGGGGCCAACGTCCTGACTTTC. Its translation: CASSPRPAGPSGANVLTF.